The 19 T cell receptor beta chains below come from one sample, sequenced in a study of identical twins. TCRdb used MiXCR to reprocess the 5' RACE reads, holding one entry per CDR3 protein. The sample includes a few hundred thousand distinct CDR3 sequences, 20% to 25% seen only once; the top ten take around 3%. The sample was also linked to a second study, of T cells expressing NK-cell markers.

Sequenced: CD4+ T cells sorted from blood. The receptors were sampled from a young woman in good health.

The chain couples TRBV6-1 to TRBJ2-2; the D call may be TRBD1 or TRBD2 (5 bases each). In germline, CDR1 is MNHNS, CDR2 SASEGT. V was shortened by 6 bases and J by 5 bases, with 25 bases between the two germline ends. This CDR3 region has 18 residues. CDR3 loop: CASSIRTPTVWWTGELFF. CDR3 coding DNA: TGTGCCAGCAGCATAAGGACTCCGACAGTATGGTGGACCGGGGAGCTGTTTTTT.

CDR3 nucleotide sequence: TGCGCCAGCAGAAGTCAGGGAGCGAACACCGGGGAGCTGTTTTTT. This gives the protein CASRSQGANTGELFF. The V and J genes are TRBV5-1 and TRBJ2-2, with D perhaps given as TRBD1 or TRBD2 (5 bases each). There are 15 residues in the CDR3. CDR1 and CDR2 from the germline V gene are SGHRS and YFSETQ. V was shortened by 5 bases and J by 0 bases, with 11 bases between the two germline ends.

This sequence joins TRBV5-1 and TRBJ1-4; no reliable D call. Germline V gene lookup returns CDR1 SGHRS and CDR2 YFSETQ. Deletions cut 4 bases from V and 6 bases from J, with 13 bases between. There are 14 residues in the CDR3. This CDR3 is CASSQPAGDEKLFF. Here the CDR3 DNA reads TGCGCCAGCAGCCAACCTGCGGGAGATGAAAAACTGTTTTTT.

There are a few counts of this clonotype. This chain joins TRBV11-2 and TRBJ2-1; TRBD1 aligns across 7 bases. The CDR3 has 15 residues. Germline V gene data show CDR1 as SGHAT and CDR2 as FQNNGV. V shed 5 bases, J shed 4 bases, and the junction held 8 bases outside the gene matches. CDR3: CASSVGGQTYNEQFF. The CDR3 nucleotides read TGTGCCAGCAGCGTAGGGGGACAGACTTACAATGAGCAGTTCTTC.

This chain joins TRBV7-9 and TRBJ1-2, with D possibly TRBD1 on 6 matching bases. With 3 bases removed from V and 2 bases from J, the gap between germline ends came to 13 bases. This CDR3 comprises 15 residues. Germline V lookup: CDR1 SEHNR, CDR2 FQNEAQ (reference sequence). DNA of the CDR3: TGTGCCAGCAGCTTTGGGTGGGGGGGCAACTATGGCTACACCTTC. Translation: CASSFGWGGNYGYTF.

CDR3 protein: CASSKDRAREAFF. Written as DNA, the CDR3 is TGTGCCAGCAGCAAGGACAGGGCCCGTGAAGCTTTCTTT. The chain carries TRBV11-2 and TRBJ1-1; TRBD1 agrees at 8 bases. Germline lookup yields CDR1 SGHAT and CDR2 FQNNGV. J was trimmed by 7 bases and V by 5 bases; bases with no gene match: 6. The CDR3 contains 13 residues. The variable domain in full, with the rest retrieved from reference TRBV11-2 and TRBJ1-1, is EAGVAQSPRYKIIEKRQSVAFWCNPISGHATLYWYQQILGQGPKLLIQFQNNGVVDDSQLPKDRFSAERLKGVDSTLKIQPAKLEDSAVYLCASSKDRAREAFFGQGTRLTVV.

J is TRBJ2-7 and V is TRBV5-1; D is perhaps TRBD1 or TRBD2 (5 bases each). This CDR3 is 16 amino acids long. Between the trimmed V and J ends, which lost 0 bases and 0 bases, there was a span of 13 bases. Germline lookup yields CDR1 SGHRS and CDR2 YFSETQ. In nucleotides, the CDR3 is TGCGCCAGCAGCTTGGCCGGGGACGCGGACTCCTACGAGCAGTACTTC. Its translation is CASSLAGDADSYEQYF.

This clonotype was counted only a few times. The rearrangement links TRBV6-2 or TRBV6-3 to TRBJ1-5; no clear D gene. The CDR3 length is 11 residues. Germline assignment: CDR1 MNHEY and CDR2 SVGEGT. V dropped 5 bases and J dropped 11 bases, with 10 bases sitting between them. In DNA, the CDR3 is TGTGCCAGCAGTCTCGGACCCGCCCAGCATTTT. Encoded protein: CASSLGPAQHF.

The gene calls are TRBV7-9 and TRBJ2-3; tentatively, D is TRBD2 (6 bases). Trimming took 5 bases from V and 4 from J, leaving 10 bases between them. The CDR3 spans 13 residues. The germline gives CDR1 SEHNR, CDR2 FQNEAQ (reference sequence). The CDR3 loop reads CASSRGLSDTQYF. The CDR3 region has the DNA TGTGCCAGCAGCCGGGGACTTTCAGATACGCAGTATTTT.

The DNA for the CDR3 is TGTGCCTGGATAGTGTTTAACTATGGCTACACCTTC. This gives the protein CAWIVFNYGYTF. The J gene is TRBJ1-2, the V gene TRBV30, with no clear D. The germline V gene encodes CDR1 GTSNPN and CDR2 SVGIG (reference sequence). V was cut by 4 bases and J by 1 base, with 7 bases left in between. The CDR3 loop spans 12 amino acids.

This chain links TRBV20-1 with TRBJ1-2; D call uncertain. V gave up 0 bases and J gave up 2 bases, with 13 bases separating them. The germline CDR1 and CDR2 sequences are DFQATT and SNEGSKA (reference sequence). The CDR3 loop spans 15 amino acids. The CDR3 DNA follows: TGCAGTGCTAGAGAGAGGATTGCGGGAAACTATGGCTACACCTTC. Its translation is CSARERIAGNYGYTF.

In this sample, this clonotype turned up a few times. An end of the junction does not agree with germline; a read error may underlie this. The chain couples TRBV5-1 to TRBJ2-1, with 10 bases that match TRBD2. This CDR3 contains 16 residues. CDR1 and CDR2 from the germline V gene are SGHRS and YFSETQ. The CDR3 spells CASSLGAGGSYNEQFF. In DNA form, the CDR3 reads TGTGCCAGCAGCTTAGGAGCGGGGGGGTCCTACAATGAGCAGTTCTTC.

The chain uses TRBV10-3 and TRBJ2-3, with 8 bases aligning to TRBD2. CDR1 is ENHRY and CDR2 is SYGVKD in the germline V gene. The CDR3 is made up of 17 amino acids. The ends lost 4 bases at V and 4 bases at J; junction bases unmatched: 13. CDR3 nucleotides: TGTGCCATCAGTGCCCGGGGGGGCCTCTCTCAGGCAGATACGCAGTATTTT. Translation: CAISARGGLSQADTQYF.

This clonotype was seen many times. The J gene is TRBJ1-6, the V gene TRBV11-2; D is uncertain. Germline-derived CDR1 and CDR2 are SGHAT and FQNNGV. The CDR3 is 15 amino acids. Trimming left V 0 bases short and J 7 bases short, with 10 bases between. CDR3 sequence reads: CASSLDTGRNSPLHF. The CDR3 bases are TGTGCCAGCAGCTTAGATACCGGCAGAAATTCACCCCTCCACTTT.

This clonotype has a handful of counts. V usage is TRBV7-9 and J usage is TRBJ2-3, with D perhaps TRBD2 (7 bases). CDR1 and CDR2 from the germline V gene are SEHNR and FQNEAQ (reference sequence). The ends were cut back, 5 bases at V and 4 bases at J, with 16 bases in the middle. CDR3 length: 15 residues. The CDR3 spells CASSPGGGGADTQYF. In DNA, the CDR3 is TGTGCCAGCAGCCCCGGGGGCGGGGGTGCAGATACGCAGTATTTT.

The chain carries TRBV20-1 and TRBJ2-5; D uncertain. The CDR3 runs 12 residues. V dropped 7 bases and J dropped 1 base, with 10 bases sitting between them. Germline CDR1 DFQATT, CDR2 SNEGSKA (reference sequence). CDR3: CSVDFSQETQYF. The DNA for the CDR3 is TGCAGTGTCGACTTCTCCCAAGAGACCCAGTACTTC.

The V call is TRBV9, the J call TRBJ2-1; 10 positions match TRBD1. Germline-derived CDR1 and CDR2 are SGDLS and YYNGEE. Losses at the gene ends were 3 bases for V and 4 bases for J; bases not matched to a gene: 7. CDR3 length equals 16 residues. Here the CDR3 DNA reads TGTGCCAGCAGCGCCCGACCGGGACAGGGGTACAATGAGCAGTTCTTC. Translating it yields CASSARPGQGYNEQFF.

This chain joins TRBV7-2 and TRBJ2-1; the D gene is possibly TRBD1 (6 bases). Trimming removed 4 bases at V and 0 bases at J, with 10 bases between. There are 15 residues in the CDR3. Germline CDR1 SGHTA, CDR2 FQGNSA. The CDR3 is CASSSRQVSYNEQFF. The CDR3 DNA reads TGTGCCAGCAGCTCTAGACAGGTCTCCTACAATGAGCAGTTCTTC. Complete variable domain (other parts from reference TRBV7-2 and TRBJ2-1): GAGVSQSPSNKVTEKGKDVELRCDPISGHTALYWYRQSLGQGLEFLIYFQGNSAPDKSGLPSDRFSAERTGGSVSTLTIQRTQQEDSAVYLCASSSRQVSYNEQFFGPGTRLTVL.

The genes are TRBV6-5 and TRBJ2-1; 16 bases are a match to TRBD2. V lost 0 bases and J lost 10; bases outside the gene matches: 3. Germline CDR1 is MNHEY and CDR2 is SVGAGI. The CDR3 runs to 16 residues. CDR3 DNA sequence: TGTGCCAGCAGTTACTCGGGACTAGCGGGAGGGTGGGAGCAGTTCTTC. Its translation: CASSYSGLAGGWEQFF.